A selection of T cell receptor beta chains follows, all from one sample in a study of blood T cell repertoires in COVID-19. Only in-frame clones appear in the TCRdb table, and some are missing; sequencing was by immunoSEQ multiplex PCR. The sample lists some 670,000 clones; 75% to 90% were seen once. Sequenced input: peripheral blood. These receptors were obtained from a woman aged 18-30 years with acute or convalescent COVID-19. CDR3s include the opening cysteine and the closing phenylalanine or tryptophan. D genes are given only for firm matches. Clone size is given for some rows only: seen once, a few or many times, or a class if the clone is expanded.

CDR3nt: TGCGCCAGCAGCCCCGACAGGCTCAATGAAAAACTGTTTTTT
CDR3aa: CASSPDRLNEKLFF
d_gene: NA
v_gene: TRBV5-1
j_gene: TRBJ1-4
abundance: NA

CDR3nt: TGTGCCATCAGTCAGACCTACGAGCAGTACTTC
CDR3aa: CAISQTYEQYF
d_gene: NA
v_gene: TRBV10-3
j_gene: TRBJ2-7
abundance: NA

CDR3nt: TGTGCCAGCAGCTTAGGGGGCAGGGGGCTATCCTACGAGCAGTACTTC
CDR3aa: CASSLGGRGLSYEQYF
d_gene: TRBD1
v_gene: TRBV13
j_gene: TRBJ2-7
abundance: NA

CDR3nt: TGTGCCTGGAGGGAGCACAGGGGCCCCGGCTCTGGAAACACCATATATTTT
CDR3aa: CAWREHRGPGSGNTIYF
d_gene: TRBD1
v_gene: TRBV30
j_gene: TRBJ1-3
abundance: NA

CDR3nt: TGTGCCAGCAGCCAATTCGGGAGGCCCGCGGTTGGGGAGCTGTTTTTT
CDR3aa: CASSQFGRPAVGELFF
d_gene: TRBD2
v_gene: TRBV7-2
j_gene: TRBJ2-2
abundance: NA

CDR3nt: TGTGCCAGCAGCCCCGGACAGGGTTTAGCTTTCTTT
CDR3aa: CASSPGQGLAFF
d_gene: TRBD1
v_gene: TRBV13
j_gene: TRBJ1-1
abundance: NA

CDR3nt: TGTGCCAGCAGCTTAGGGGGACTGACATACGAGCAGTACTTC
CDR3aa: CASSLGGLTYEQYF
d_gene: NA
v_gene: TRBV7-8
j_gene: TRBJ2-7
abundance: NA

CDR3nt: TGTGCCAGCAGCGTAGCAGGACAAGCGAACACCGGGGAGCTGTTTTTT
CDR3aa: CASSVAGQANTGELFF
d_gene: NA
v_gene: TRBV9
j_gene: TRBJ2-2
abundance: NA

CDR3nt: TGTGCCAGCAGCTTAGTAAACAGTCCTAATGAAGCTTTCTTT
CDR3aa: CASSLVNSPNEAFF
d_gene: NA
v_gene: TRBV7-9
j_gene: TRBJ1-1
abundance: NA

CDR3nt: TGTGCCACCAAAGGACTATTTCGCTACGAGCAGTACTTC
CDR3aa: CATKGLFRYEQYF
d_gene: NA
v_gene: TRBV28
j_gene: TRBJ2-7
abundance: NA

CDR3nt: TGTGCCAGCAGGACAGGGGCGGGTGGCTACACCTTC
CDR3aa: CASRTGAGGYTF
d_gene: TRBD1
v_gene: TRBV27
j_gene: TRBJ1-2
abundance: NA

CDR3nt: TGTGCCAGCAGCCAAGATCCCAGGACAGGGGCCTCCTACGAGCAGTACTTC
CDR3aa: CASSQDPRTGASYEQYF
d_gene: TRBD1
v_gene: TRBV14
j_gene: TRBJ2-7
abundance: NA

CDR3nt: TGTGCCAGCAGTGAAGGGGCAGGGGGTAATTCACCCCTCCACTTT
CDR3aa: CASSEGAGGNSPLHF
d_gene: TRBD1
v_gene: TRBV6-1
j_gene: TRBJ1-6
abundance: NA

CDR3nt: TGTGCCAGCAGCCTCCGGGACAGCTCCTACGAGCAGTACTTC
CDR3aa: CASSLRDSSYEQYF
d_gene: TRBD1
v_gene: TRBV7-9
j_gene: TRBJ2-7
abundance: NA

CDR3nt: TGTGCCAGCAGCCAACAGGGGTTCAGCACTGAAGCTTTCTTT
CDR3aa: CASSQQGFSTEAFF
d_gene: TRBD1
v_gene: TRBV7-9
j_gene: TRBJ1-1
abundance: NA

CDR3nt: TGTGCCATCAGTGAAGTAGGGGACTATGGCTACACCTTC
CDR3aa: CAISEVGDYGYTF
d_gene: NA
v_gene: TRBV10-3
j_gene: TRBJ1-2
abundance: NA

CDR3nt: TGTGCCAGCAGCCTATTGTCTGAAGCTTTCTTT
CDR3aa: CASSLLSEAFF
d_gene: NA
v_gene: TRBV11-2
j_gene: TRBJ1-1
abundance: NA

CDR3nt: TGTGCCAGCAGCGCCAGACAGGGGGCAAGTACAGATACGCAGTATTTT
CDR3aa: CASSARQGASTDTQYF
d_gene: TRBD1
v_gene: TRBV9
j_gene: TRBJ2-3
abundance: NA

CDR3nt: TGTGCCAGCAGCTTGGGAGAGAACACTGAAGCTTTCTTT
CDR3aa: CASSLGENTEAFF
d_gene: NA
v_gene: TRBV5-8
j_gene: TRBJ1-1
abundance: NA

CDR3nt: TGTGCCAGCAGCCCTCCGGACAGGGGGCATTCACCCCTCCACTTT
CDR3aa: CASSPPDRGHSPLHF
d_gene: NA
v_gene: TRBV21-1
j_gene: TRBJ1-6
abundance: NA

CDR3nt: TGTGCCAGCAGCTTTTCACAGGGGAACTATGGCTACACCTTC
CDR3aa: CASSFSQGNYGYTF
d_gene: TRBD1
v_gene: TRBV7-9
j_gene: TRBJ1-2
abundance: NA

CDR3nt: TGTGCCAGCAGTTTTACTAGCGGGGGATCCGGGGAGCTGTTTTTT
CDR3aa: CASSFTSGGSGELFF
d_gene: TRBD2
v_gene: TRBV6-5
j_gene: TRBJ2-2
abundance: NA

CDR3nt: TGCGCCAGCAGCCAGTCAGGGGACTACGAGCAGTACTTC
CDR3aa: CASSQSGDYEQYF
d_gene: NA
v_gene: TRBV4-3
j_gene: TRBJ2-7
abundance: NA

CDR3nt: TGTGCCTGGAGCCGGACAGGGGCGTACACTGAAGCTTTCTTT
CDR3aa: CAWSRTGAYTEAFF
d_gene: TRBD1
v_gene: TRBV30
j_gene: TRBJ1-1
abundance: NA

CDR3nt: TGTGCCTGCCGGGTTGCCTACGAGCAGTACTTC
CDR3aa: CACRVAYEQYF
d_gene: NA
v_gene: TRBV30
j_gene: TRBJ2-7
abundance: NA

CDR3nt: TGTGCCAGCAGCTTCGACAGGGAGGCTCGCTATGGCTACACCTTC
CDR3aa: CASSFDREARYGYTF
d_gene: TRBD1
v_gene: TRBV6-5
j_gene: TRBJ1-2
abundance: once

CDR3nt: TGTGCCAGCAGTCCTACGTCGGGTGGAGAAAAACTGTTTTTT
CDR3aa: CASSPTSGGEKLFF
d_gene: NA
v_gene: TRBV7-2
j_gene: TRBJ1-4
abundance: NA

CDR3nt: TGTGCCAGTAGTACTAGCGTCAGGGCAGATACGCAGTATTTT
CDR3aa: CASSTSVRADTQYF
d_gene: NA
v_gene: TRBV19
j_gene: TRBJ2-3
abundance: NA

CDR3nt: TGTGCCACCAGTGGATATGGTGGGCCCTACAATGAGCAGTTCTTC
CDR3aa: CATSGYGGPYNEQFF
d_gene: NA
v_gene: TRBV24-1
j_gene: TRBJ2-1
abundance: NA

CDR3nt: TGTGCTAGTGGTCCCGGGGGGTACGAGCAGTACTTC
CDR3aa: CASGPGGYEQYF
d_gene: TRBD2
v_gene: TRBV12-5
j_gene: TRBJ2-7
abundance: NA

CDR3nt: TGTGCCAGCAGTAAACTCAGGGGCTACAATGAGCAGTTCTTC
CDR3aa: CASSKLRGYNEQFF
d_gene: NA
v_gene: TRBV6-2/TRBV6-3
j_gene: TRBJ2-1
abundance: NA

CDR3nt: TGTGCCAGCAGCTTAGGGGCCACTAATGAAAAACTGTTTTTT
CDR3aa: CASSLGATNEKLFF
d_gene: NA
v_gene: TRBV5-4
j_gene: TRBJ1-4
abundance: once

CDR3nt: TGCAGCGTCAACACCCTGACTAGCGTCTACAATGAGCAGTTCTTC
CDR3aa: CSVNTLTSVYNEQFF
d_gene: TRBD2
v_gene: TRBV29-1
j_gene: TRBJ2-1
abundance: NA

CDR3nt: TGCGCCAGCAGCCAAGTCGGGATCTATAATGAAAAACTGTTTTTT
CDR3aa: CASSQVGIYNEKLFF
d_gene: NA
v_gene: TRBV4-1
j_gene: TRBJ1-4
abundance: NA

CDR3nt: TGTGCCAGCAGCCCGACAGGGAACTACGAGCAGTACTTC
CDR3aa: CASSPTGNYEQYF
d_gene: TRBD1
v_gene: TRBV6-6
j_gene: TRBJ2-7
abundance: NA

CDR3nt: TGTGCCAGCAGTTTCGAGGGGGCGAACATTCAGTACTTC
CDR3aa: CASSFEGANIQYF
d_gene: TRBD1
v_gene: TRBV12-3/TRBV12-4
j_gene: TRBJ2-4
abundance: NA

CDR3nt: TGCGCCAGCAGCCCCCGGAAACTAGCGGGGGGCTCTTACCAAGAGACCCAGTACTTC
CDR3aa: CASSPRKLAGGSYQETQYF
d_gene: TRBD2
v_gene: TRBV4-1
j_gene: TRBJ2-5
abundance: NA

CDR3nt: TGTGCCAGTACCTCTAATCGGGGAGATACGCAGTATTTT
CDR3aa: CASTSNRGDTQYF
d_gene: NA
v_gene: TRBV19
j_gene: TRBJ2-3
abundance: once

CDR3nt: TGTGCCAGCAGCGACAGGGAGGCTAATTCACCCCTCCACTTT
CDR3aa: CASSDREANSPLHF
d_gene: TRBD1
v_gene: TRBV7-3
j_gene: TRBJ1-6
abundance: NA

CDR3nt: TGTGCCAGCAGCCCCCAGGGTGACCAGTACTTC
CDR3aa: CASSPQGDQYF
d_gene: NA
v_gene: TRBV11-2
j_gene: TRBJ2-5
abundance: NA

CDR3nt: TGTGCCAGCAGCTTAGTCGGGACAGGCAACACTGAAGCTTTCTTT
CDR3aa: CASSLVGTGNTEAFF
d_gene: TRBD1
v_gene: TRBV7-2
j_gene: TRBJ1-1
abundance: once

CDR3nt: TGTGCCAGCAGCCAAGATGGGGCCACCATATATTTT
CDR3aa: CASSQDGATIYF
d_gene: NA
v_gene: TRBV4-2
j_gene: TRBJ1-3
abundance: NA

CDR3nt: TGTGCCAGCTCACTACAGGGCCCTGGAAACACCATATATTTT
CDR3aa: CASSLQGPGNTIYF
d_gene: NA
v_gene: TRBV18
j_gene: TRBJ1-3
abundance: NA

CDR3nt: TGCGCCAGCATCAGGGGGGTCGGCACAGATACGCAGTATTTT
CDR3aa: CASIRGVGTDTQYF
d_gene: NA
v_gene: TRBV5-1
j_gene: TRBJ2-3
abundance: once

CDR3nt: TGTGCCAGCATGACAGAAATGAACACTGAAGCTTTCTTT
CDR3aa: CASMTEMNTEAFF
d_gene: NA
v_gene: TRBV6-5
j_gene: TRBJ1-1
abundance: NA